Below, 12 T cell receptor beta chains from the same sample are listed, as sequenced in a study of T cells in Graves' hyperthyroidism and ophthalmopathy. TCR beta CDR3 regions were amplified from RNA transcripts. The study used the HTBI primer set for a first-round RT-PCR of the TCR CDR3. TCRdb called the multiplex PCR reads again in MiXCR, with one record for every CDR3 protein. Of 300,000 or so distinct CDR3 sequences listed, approximately 17% are singletons. The sequenced sample was blood. These receptors all come from a woman in her fifties or sixties with Graves' ophthalmopathy.

This clonotype was seen ten or more times. The chain combines TRBV5-1 with TRBJ2-7; 7 bases align to TRBD2. The CDR3 loop spans 15 amino acids. Germline lookup yields CDR1 SGHRS and CDR2 YFSETQ. With V trimmed by 4 bases and J by 3 bases, 10 bases remained unmatched. For the CDR3, the DNA is TGCGCCAGCAGCCCCACAAGTCGGGGGGTCTACGAGCAGTACTTC. This codes for CASSPTSRGVYEQYF.

At least ten counts were recorded for this clonotype. The genes are TRBV20-1 and TRBJ1-5; D gene ambiguous. V was trimmed by 3 bases and J by 5 bases, leaving 11 bases between them. Germline CDR1 and CDR2: DFQATT and SNEGSKA (reference sequence). CDR3 length equals 13 residues. The CDR3 DNA reads TGCAGTGCTAGTAGGTCTTGGGATCAGCCCCAGCATTTT. Translation: CSASRSWDQPQHF.

Points on this clonotype: This may be a read error: a much more frequent sequence differs by one nucleotide. V and J are TRBV15 and TRBJ2-3; weak D call: TRBD1 (5 bases). V was clipped by 1 base and J by 1 base, with 9 bases between them. The CDR3 is 15 residues long. Germline V gives CDR1 LNHNV, CDR2 YYDKDF (reference sequence). CDR3 in amino acids: CATSRGAGRTDTQYF. In DNA form, the CDR3 reads TGTGCCACCAGCAGAGGGGCAGGGCGCACAGATACGCAGTATTTT. The full variable domain, in which reference TRBV15 and TRBJ2-3 provide the parts outside the CDR3, is DAMVIQNPRYQVTQFGKPVTLSCSQTLNHNVMYWYQQKSSQAPKLLFHYYDKDFNNEADTPDNFQSRRPNTSFCFLDIRSPGLGDTAMYLCATSRGAGRTDTQYFGPGTRLTVL.

This clonotype was picked up many times. V gene TRBV29-1 combines with J gene TRBJ1-2; no clear D gene. V was cut by 2 bases and J by 5 bases, with 9 bases left in between. The CDR3 extends over 12 amino acids. CDR1 is SQVTM and CDR2 is ANQGSEA in the germline V gene. CDR3 residues: CSVERTTYGYTF. CDR3 DNA: TGCAGCGTTGAACGGACCACTTATGGCTACACCTTC.

This clonotype showed up many times. The rearrangement links TRBV15 to TRBJ2-1, with 14 bases identical to TRBD2. This CDR3 region has 20 residues. In germline, CDR1 is LNHNV, CDR2 YYDKDF (reference sequence). V dropped 2 bases and J dropped 0; count of bases not matched to a gene: 9. CDR3 DNA sequence: TGTGCCACCAGCAGACATTCCCGGACTAGCGGGAGGTTCTCCTACAATGAGCAGTTCTTC. The encoded protein is CATSRHSRTSGRFSYNEQFF.

This clonotype was detected ten times or more. J is TRBJ1-5 and V is TRBV20-1, with TRBD1 as a possible D gene (5 bases). Germline V gene sequence: CDR1 DFQATT, CDR2 SNEGSKA (reference sequence). V dropped 0 bases and J dropped 5 bases, with 14 bases sitting between them. CDR3 size: 15 residues. CDR3 residues: CSARDPGQTYQPQHF. CDR3 nucleotides: TGCAGTGCTAGAGATCCGGGGCAAACCTATCAGCCCCAGCATTTT.

This clonotype has only one observation. This chain connects TRBV24-1 to TRBJ2-1, with 14 bases matching TRBD2. The CDR3 sequence is 18 residues long. Per germline, CDR1 KGHDR and CDR2 SFDVKD. The junction had 13 bases not matched to a gene; V was cut back by 4 bases and J by 9 bases. The CDR3 reads CATSDRKSTSGRGSEQFF. DNA of the CDR3: TGTGCCACCAGTGACCGCAAATCGACTAGCGGGAGGGGGAGTGAGCAGTTCTTC.

In nucleotides, the CDR3 is TGTGCCAGCAGCTTTGTGGGGGCTGACGAGCAGTACTTC. It translates to CASSFVGADEQYF. This sequence joins TRBV7-9 and TRBJ2-7; weak D call: TRBD1 (6 bases). Trimming cost V 3 bases and J 5 bases, with 11 bases left between them. Germline CDR1 reads SEHNR; CDR2 reads FQNEAQ (reference sequence). The CDR3 extends over 13 amino acids.

This clonotype was counted many times. The rearrangement joins TRBV5-1 to TRBJ1-1; 8 bases map to TRBD1. The germline CDR1 and CDR2 sequences are SGHRS and YFSETQ. With 3 bases clipped from V and 0 bases from J, the junction kept 7 bases outside the gene matches. The CDR3 length is 16 residues. In DNA, the CDR3 is TGCGCCAGCAGCTACCAACAGGGGGGGATGAACACTGAAGCTTTCTTT. Its protein product is CASSYQQGGMNTEAFF.

Many counts were recorded for this clonotype. The chain uses TRBV29-1 and TRBJ1-1; possible D gene TRBD1, 5 bases. V lost 7 bases, J lost 8 bases, and 23 bases lay in between. This CDR3 spans 14 amino acids. Germline loops: CDR1 SQVTM, CDR2 ANQGSEA. CDR3 loop: CSGCTGTVSSEAFF. DNA of the CDR3: TGCAGCGGATGCACCGGGACCGTGTCAAGCGAAGCTTTCTTT.

V gene TRBV19 combines with J gene TRBJ2-7; weak D call: TRBD1 (6 bases). With 10 bases removed from V and 4 bases from J, the gap between germline ends came to 26 bases. The CDR3 runs to 16 residues. Germline assignment: CDR1 LNHDA and CDR2 SQIVND (reference sequence). The CDR3 nucleotides are TGTGCCACCTCGGTCACCGGACAGACGAAGGGATACGAGCAGTACTTC. Translation: CATSVTGQTKGYEQYF. The variable domain in full, with the rest retrieved from reference TRBV19 and TRBJ2-7, is DGGITQSPKYLFRKEGQNVTLSCEQNLNHDAMYWYRQDPGQGLRLIYYSQIVNDFQKGDIAEGYSVSREKKESFPLTVTSAQKNPTAFYLCATSVTGQTKGYEQYFGPGTRLTVT.

The table lists this clonotype with a few counts. This chain links TRBV3-1 with TRBJ1-6; D perhaps matches TRBD1 (5 bases). The germline V and J ends were trimmed by 1 base and 7 bases, with 11 bases remaining between them. This CDR3 region has 15 residues. Germline V gene data show CDR1 as LGHDT and CDR2 as YNNKEL (reference sequence). CDR3 protein: CASSQVGGENSPLHF. The CDR3 DNA reads TGTGCCAGCAGCCAAGTAGGAGGGGAAAATTCACCCCTCCACTTT. The variable domain in full, completed from reference TRBV3-1 and TRBJ1-6, reads DTAVSQTPKYLVTQMGNDKSIKCEQNLGHDTMYWYKQDSKKFLKIMFSYNNKELIINETVPNRFSPKSPDKAHLNLHINSLELGDSAVYFCASSQVGGENSPLHFGNGTRLTVT.